These 2 T cell receptor beta chains originate from one sample sequenced in a study of blood T cell repertoires in COVID-19. Sequencing used immunoSEQ multiplex PCR; TCRdb keeps in-frame clones, though not all of them. The sample comprises over 200,000 clones, about nine tenths of which are singletons, and roughly 3% rests with the top ten. The specimen was peripheral blood. Receptors originate from a man aged 25-45 years with COVID-19, enrolled during active disease.

The chain carries TRBV6-6 and TRBJ1-1; no firm D call. Trimming removed 0 bases from V and 3 bases from J, with 8 bases in between. The germline gives CDR1 MNHNY, CDR2 SVGAGI (reference sequence). The CDR3 covers 14 residues. DNA for the CDR3: TGTGCCAGCAGTTACTCGGCGGCAGACACTGAAGCTTTCTTT. Protein product: CASSYSAADTEAFF.

V is TRBV28 and J is TRBJ2-1; 7 nucleotides align to TRBD1. CDR1 is MDHEN and CDR2 is SYDVKM in the germline V gene. This CDR3 is 12 amino acids long. V trimming: 6 bases; J trimming: 7 bases; junction bases outside the gene matches: 3. The CDR3 nucleotides are TGTGCCAGCAGCTCAGGGGGAAATGAGCAGTTCTTC. It specifies CASSSGGNEQFF. Full variable domain (missing parts from reference TRBV28 and TRBJ2-1): DVKVTQSSRYLVKRTGEKVFLECVQDMDHENMFWYRQDPGLGLRLIYFSYDVKMKEKGDIPEGYSVSREKKERFSLILESASTNQTSMYLCASSSGGNEQFFGPGTRLTVL.